These 28 T cell receptor beta chains came from one sample sequenced in a study of blood T cell repertoires in COVID-19. TCRdb's copy holds only in-frame clones and misses some; the assay was immunoSEQ multiplex PCR. The table shows about half a million clones, with 89% occurring only once. Sequenced sample: peripheral blood. The receptors were gathered from a man between 18 and 29 years old with COVID-19, enrolled during active disease.

The chain has TRBV7-3 and TRBJ2-1; TRBD2 matches 8 bases. CDR1 and CDR2 (germline): SGHTA, FQGTGA. V trimming: 4 bases; J trimming: 7 bases; junction bases outside the gene matches: 9. The CDR3 has 15 amino acids. The CDR3 protein is CASSSTGTRANEQFF. The DNA of the CDR3 is TGTGCCAGCAGCTCCACGGGGACTAGAGCGAATGAGCAGTTCTTC.

The V call is TRBV27, the J call TRBJ2-1; 8 bases map to TRBD1. The junction had 8 bases not matched to a gene; V was cut back by 0 bases and J by 10 bases. CDR3 length: 15 residues. Germline V gene sequence: CDR1 MNHEY, CDR2 SMNVEV (reference sequence). The CDR3 region is CASSLSLGQGDEQFF. DNA for the CDR3: TGTGCCAGCAGTTTATCCCTCGGACAGGGCGACGAGCAGTTCTTC.

V gene TRBV7-6 combines with J gene TRBJ2-2; maybe TRBD1 (7 bases). V was shortened by 2 bases and J by 6 bases, with 13 bases between the two germline ends. Germline V gene lookup returns CDR1 SGHVS and CDR2 FNYEAQ. This CDR3 has 15 amino acids. The CDR3 region has the DNA TGTGCCAGCAGCTTAACAGACAGGGAGGCCGGGGAGCTGTTTTTT. This sequence encodes CASSLTDREAGELFF.

V gene TRBV11-2 combines with J gene TRBJ2-3; possibly TRBD2 for D (5 bases). This CDR3 is 15 amino acids long. The V gene lost 6 bases and the J gene lost 0 bases, with 13 bases spanning the gap. The V gene's germline CDR1 is SGHAT and CDR2 FQNNGV. CDR3 nucleotides: TGTGCCAGCAGGTGGAAGGGAGCCAGCACAGATACGCAGTATTTT. Its translation: CASRWKGASTDTQYF. Full variable domain (remainder filled in from reference TRBV11-2 and TRBJ2-3): EAGVAQSPRYKIIEKRQSVAFWCNPISGHATLYWYQQILGQGPKLLIQFQNNGVVDDSQLPKDRFSAERLKGVDSTLKIQPAKLEDSAVYLCASRWKGASTDTQYFGPGTRLTVL.

The chain employs TRBV9 and TRBJ2-5, with a possible D match to TRBD2 (6 bases). Trimming stripped 5 bases from V and 2 bases from J, with 13 bases between. The CDR3 totals 14 residues. Per the germline V gene, CDR1 is SGDLS and CDR2 is YYNGEE. CDR3 nucleotides: TGTGCCAGCAGTGAAGGGACTTCTCAAGAGACCCAGTACTTC. It codes for CASSEGTSQETQYF.

The chain has TRBV7-6 and TRBJ1-3; D ambiguous. Trimming took 1 base from V and 0 from J, leaving 13 bases between them. The length of the CDR3 is 17 residues. The germline V gene has CDR1 SGHVS and CDR2 FNYEAQ. The CDR3 reads CASSLGSPRVSGNTIYF. CDR3 sequence (DNA): TGTGCCAGCAGCTTAGGGTCCCCACGGGTCTCTGGAAACACCATATATTTT.

V is TRBV6-1 and J is TRBJ1-2; D is uncertain. The ends were cut back, 1 base at V and 3 bases at J, with 15 bases in the middle. CDR3 length: 16 amino acids. Per the germline V gene, CDR1 is MNHNS and CDR2 is SASEGT. CDR3 residues: CASSEGGVRLDYGYTF. CDR3 bases: TGTGCCAGCAGTGAAGGTGGAGTACGTTTGGACTATGGCTACACCTTC.

The CDR3: CASSEAAGVGRYF. CDR3 nucleotide sequence: TGTGCCAGCAGTGAAGCGGCAGGGGTTGGTCGGTACTTC. The chain carries TRBV6-1 and TRBJ2-7, with D maybe TRBD1 (6 bases). The germline gives CDR1 MNHNS, CDR2 SASEGT. Trimming took off 0 bases at V and 12 bases at J, with 15 bases between the two ends. This CDR3 has 13 amino acids.

The V gene is TRBV3-1 (or the pseudogene TRBV3-2), the J gene TRBJ2-5; D may be TRBD2 (5 bases). Germline lookup yields CDR1 LGHDT and CDR2 YNNKEL (reference sequence). V lost 0 bases to trimming and J lost 7 bases, with 9 bases between them. The CDR3 is 13 amino acids. CDR3 sequence (DNA): TGTGCCAGCAGCCAAGAAGTCGGAGGGACCCAGTACTTC. This translates into CASSQEVGGTQYF.

The chain couples TRBV5-1 to TRBJ2-1, with 10 bases lining up with TRBD2. Germline-derived CDR1 and CDR2 are SGHRS and YFSETQ. The V gene end was trimmed by 4 bases and the J gene end by 8 bases; junction bases not matched to a gene: 9. The CDR3 contains 15 residues. The CDR3 DNA reads TGCGCCAGCAGCCCGGGCCTAGCGGGAGAGGATGAGCAGTTCTTC. Protein sequence: CASSPGLAGEDEQFF.

In regard to this clone: This same CDR3 is encoded by further DNA sequences in the sample. This chain uses TRBV5-1 with TRBJ2-7, with TRBD2 matching over 7 bases. CDR3 size: 14 residues. Germline V gene lookup returns CDR1 SGHRS and CDR2 YFSETQ. J lost 1 base, V lost 0 bases, and 1 base had no gene match. The CDR3 sequence is CASSLGAGSYEQYF. The CDR3 nucleotides are TGCGCCAGCAGCTTGGGAGCGGGGTCCTACGAGCAGTACTTC.

The V call is TRBV3-1 (or the pseudogene TRBV3-2), the J call TRBJ2-7, with 9 bases aligning to TRBD1. The CDR3 totals 15 residues. V shed 1 base and J 4 bases; nucleotides not matched to a gene: 5. Germline CDR1 and CDR2: LGHDT and YNNKEL (reference sequence). The CDR3 region is CASSQADRGKYEQYF. The DNA for the CDR3 is TGTGCCAGCAGCCAAGCGGACAGGGGAAAATACGAGCAGTACTTC.

The V call is TRBV5-1, the J call TRBJ2-7, with TRBD1 matching 7 bases. After removal of 5 bases from V and 7 bases from J, the junction contained 9 bases not matched to a gene. Germline-derived CDR1 and CDR2 are SGHRS and YFSETQ. This CDR3 is built from 13 residues. In nucleotides, the CDR3 is TGCGCCAGCAGAGGACAGGTATCGGGGGAGCAGTACTTC. Translating it yields CASRGQVSGEQYF.

The chain joins TRBV15 to TRBJ1-1, with unresolved D. The V end was cut by 0 bases, the J end by 0 bases, with 8 bases between. Per the germline V gene, CDR1 is LNHNV and CDR2 is YYDKDF (reference sequence). The CDR3 sequence is 15 residues long. Here the CDR3 reads CATSRDRGLNTEAFF. DNA of the CDR3: TGTGCCACCAGCAGAGATCGAGGGCTGAACACTGAAGCTTTCTTT.

The genes are TRBV2 and TRBJ1-2; no clear D gene. Germline values: CDR1 SNHLY, CDR2 FYNNEI. The V end lost 3 bases, the J end lost 8 bases, and 7 bases lay between the germline ends. The CDR3 sequence is 11 residues long. This CDR3 is CASSELEGYTF. The CDR3 bases are TGTGCCAGCAGTGAGTTAGAGGGCTACACCTTC.

The chain joins TRBV2 to TRBJ1-1, with 12 bases lining up with TRBD1. Trimming took 6 bases from V and 4 from J; bases not matched to a gene: 3. Germline V gene sequence: CDR1 SNHLY, CDR2 FYNNEI. The CDR3 consists of 14 residues. In nucleotides, the CDR3 is TGTGCCAGCAGAAGGGGACAGGGGGCCACTGAAGCTTTCTTT. Translated, it gives CASRRGQGATEAFF.

This clone was observed once. As DNA, the CDR3 is TGTGCCAGCAGCGTATCCGGGAGCCACAATGAGCAGTTCTTC. Amino acids: CASSVSGSHNEQFF. V is TRBV9 and J is TRBJ2-1, with D tentatively TRBD2 (6 bases). V lost 1 base and J 5 bases, leaving 10 bases between the germline ends. The germline CDR1 and CDR2 sequences are SGDLS and YYNGEE. This CDR3 has 14 amino acids. The full variable domain, with the rest looked up from reference TRBV9 and TRBJ2-1, is DSGVTQTPKHLITATGQRVTLRCSPRSGDLSVYWYQQSLDQGLQFLIQYYNGEERAKGNILERFSAQQFPDLHSELNLSSLELGDSALYFCASSVSGSHNEQFFGPGTRLTVL.

The chain carries TRBV5-1 and TRBJ2-3, with 8 bases aligning to TRBD2. The CDR3 covers 16 residues. Germline loops: CDR1 SGHRS, CDR2 YFSETQ. With 0 bases clipped from V and 2 bases from J, the junction kept 5 bases outside the gene matches. The CDR3 DNA reads as TGCGCCAGCAGCTTGGAAAGCGGGGGAGACACAGATACGCAGTATTTT. Its translation is CASSLESGGDTDTQYF.

V and J are TRBV2 and TRBJ2-3, with no clear D. The germline V gene encodes CDR1 SNHLY and CDR2 FYNNEI. V lost 2 bases and J lost 2, with 11 bases in between. This CDR3 spans 15 amino acids. The CDR3: CASSEYSGFTDTQYF. The CDR3 nucleotides read TGTGCCAGCAGTGAATATTCGGGTTTCACAGATACGCAGTATTTT.

The genes are TRBV30 and TRBJ2-5; no definite D call. In germline, CDR1 is GTSNPN, CDR2 SVGIG (reference sequence). The CDR3 is made up of 12 amino acids. V lost 2 bases, J lost 1 base, and 5 bases lay in between. The CDR3 loop reads CAWSRSQETQYF. The CDR3 nucleotides are TGTGCCTGGAGTCGCAGCCAAGAGACCCAGTACTTC.

The rearrangement links TRBV11-2 to TRBJ2-7; maybe TRBD2 (6 bases). V was pared by 3 bases and J by 6 bases, with 15 bases between. Germline CDR1 and CDR2: SGHAT and FQNNGV. CDR3 length: 14 residues. The CDR3 protein is CASSLIRSAGEQYF. As DNA, the CDR3 is TGTGCCAGCAGCTTGATCAGGTCAGCGGGCGAGCAGTACTTC.

This chain uses TRBV14 with TRBJ2-3; D might be TRBD1 (6 bases). V dropped 6 bases and J dropped 2 bases, with 9 bases sitting between them. CDR1 is SGHDN and CDR2 is FVKESK in the germline V gene. This CDR3 spans 13 amino acids. The chain's CDR3 is CASRGQITDTQYF. Here the CDR3 DNA reads TGTGCCAGCAGAGGACAGATCACAGATACGCAGTATTTT.

The gene calls are TRBV4-1 and TRBJ2-7, with 15 nucleotides matching TRBD2. The CDR3 is 18 amino acids. V lost 4 bases, J lost 6 bases, and 13 bases stayed unmatched. Germline lookup yields CDR1 MGHRA and CDR2 YSYEKL. CDR3 loop: CASSRNPGLAGGRGEQYF. The CDR3 bases are TGCGCCAGCAGCCGAAATCCGGGACTAGCGGGAGGCAGGGGCGAGCAGTACTTC.

The rearrangement links TRBV5-4 to TRBJ1-6; 11 bases map to TRBD1. This CDR3 region has 16 residues. Germline V gene lookup returns CDR1 SGHNT and CDR2 YYREEE (reference sequence). Germline trimming cut 2 bases from V and 10 bases from J; bases unmatched to any gene: 8. CDR3: CASSFTRDRGESPLHF. The CDR3 DNA reads TGTGCCAGCAGCTTCACCCGGGACAGGGGGGAATCACCCCTCCACTTT.

The chain joins TRBV2 to TRBJ1-4; D not certain. CDR3 length equals 13 residues. The germline V gene encodes CDR1 SNHLY and CDR2 FYNNEI. V was pared by 4 bases and J by 8 bases, with 11 bases between. The CDR3 DNA reads TGTGCCAGCAGTGGGCGGGGAGGGGAAAAACTGTTTTTT. Protein: CASSGRGGEKLFF.

Points on this clone: Other nucleotide sequences from this sample produce the same CDR3. CDR3 residues: CSVVAAYEQYF. DNA for the CDR3: TGCAGCGTTGTGGCAGCCTACGAGCAGTACTTC. This chain connects TRBV29-1 to TRBJ2-7; D is unresolved. The V gene lost 4 bases and the J gene lost 2 bases, with 6 bases spanning the gap. The CDR3 sequence is 11 residues long. Germline CDR1 and CDR2: SQVTM and ANQGSEA.

This sequence joins TRBV12-3 or TRBV12-4 and TRBJ2-5; the D is unclear. The CDR3 totals 11 residues. Trimming stripped 8 bases from V and 5 bases from J, with 9 bases between. The CDR3 nucleotides read TGTGCCAGCGCCTACCGGGAGACCCAGTACTTC. Amino acid sequence: CASAYRETQYF.

This chain uses TRBV11-2 with TRBJ2-1; a weak D match, TRBD1 (5 bases). Germline V lookup: CDR1 SGHAT, CDR2 FQNNGV. The CDR3 runs 15 residues. Trimming took off 5 bases at V and 4 bases at J, with 15 bases between the two ends. Here the CDR3 DNA reads TGTGCCAGCAGCATACAAGGGGCCGGGTACAATGAGCAGTTCTTC. Amino acids: CASSIQGAGYNEQFF.